The 18 T cell receptor beta chains in this list originate from one sample, sequenced in a study of T cells in localized non-small cell lung cancer. Profiled with immunoSEQ multiplex PCR; TCRdb holds only in-frame clones, not every one. The data hold under 9,000 clones, with 87% observed a single time. This material consisted of peripheral blood, taken before any cancer treatment. All receptors derive from a male donor older than 55 with stage III lung adenocarcinoma.

J is TRBJ1-4 and V is TRBV5-6, with TRBD1 identical over 7 bases. V was clipped by 1 base and J by 3 bases; unmatched bases: 9. The CDR3 is 17 residues long. Germline values: CDR1 SGHDT, CDR2 YYEEEE. The CDR3 coding sequence is TGTGCCAGCAGCTTGAATTGGAGGGGGCTCGCTAATGAAAAACTGTTTTTT. This translates into CASSLNWRGLANEKLFF.

The V and J genes are TRBV7-7 and TRBJ2-2, with TRBD1 matching over 8 bases. The germline V gene has CDR1 SSHAT and CDR2 FNYEAQ (reference sequence). This CDR3 spans 13 amino acids. Trimming took 5 bases from V and 5 from J; bases not matched to a gene: 1. The CDR3 loop reads CASSGDRTGELFF. As DNA, the CDR3 is TGTGCCAGCAGCGGGGACAGGACCGGGGAGCTGTTTTTT. The complete variable domain, with remaining parts taken from reference TRBV7-7 and TRBJ2-2, reads GAGVSQSPRYKVTKRGQDVTLRCDPISSHATLYWYQQALGQGPEFLTYFNYEAQPDKSGLPSDRFSAERPEGSISTLTIQRTEQRDSAMYRCASSGDRTGELFFGEGSRLTVL.

V is TRBV5-4 and J is TRBJ2-3; no clear D. CDR1 SGHNT and CDR2 YYREEE come from the germline V gene (reference sequence). The V gene lost 1 base and the J gene lost 0 bases, with 9 bases spanning the gap. This CDR3 is built from 15 residues. The CDR3 nucleotides are TGTGCCAGCAGCTTGTTCGGACCAAGCACAGATACGCAGTATTTT. Residues: CASSLFGPSTDTQYF.

The J gene is TRBJ1-5, the V gene TRBV20-1, with unresolved D. Trimming removed 2 bases at V and 6 bases at J, with 5 bases between. Germline V CDR1 and CDR2: DFQATT, SNEGSKA (reference sequence). This CDR3 contains 11 residues. CDR3 loop: CSARIGQPQHF. The CDR3 nucleotides read TGCAGTGCTAGAATAGGTCAGCCCCAGCATTTT.

The chain couples TRBV12-5 to TRBJ2-1; either TRBD1 or TRBD2 may fit D (5 bases each). Germline CDR1 and CDR2: LGHNT and FRNRAP. This CDR3 is built from 14 residues. Trimming shortened V by 6 bases and J by 6 bases, and 15 bases separated the two germline ends. CDR3 bases: TGTGCTAGTGGCCTGCGAGGGGCTGTCAATGAGCAGTTCTTC. This translates into CASGLRGAVNEQFF.

The CDR3 is CASSYRRYQETQYF. CDR3 DNA sequence: TGTGCCAGCAGTTATCGAAGGTACCAAGAGACCCAGTACTTC. The chain employs TRBV6-5 and TRBJ2-5; D is undetermined. Germline CDR1 and CDR2: MNHEY and SVGAGI. The CDR3 totals 14 residues. V dropped 3 bases and J dropped 0 bases, with 8 bases sitting between them.

The genes are TRBV7-3 and TRBJ2-7; D not resolved. V was pared by 5 bases and J by 5 bases, with 19 bases between. The CDR3 covers 15 residues. Germline V gene data show CDR1 as SGHTA and CDR2 as FQGTGA. The CDR3 coding sequence is TGTGCCAGCAGCCTCTACCCCGGACGTCCCAACGAGCAGTACTTC. Translation: CASSLYPGRPNEQYF.

This clone was recorded once. V and J are TRBV7-9 and TRBJ1-1; D unclear. The CDR3 covers 12 residues. Germline V gene data show CDR1 as SEHNR and CDR2 as FQNEAQ (reference sequence). Between the trimmed V and J ends, which lost 2 bases and 4 bases, there was a span of 5 bases. The CDR3 DNA reads as TGTGCCAGCAGCTTATTGGTCACTGAAGCTTTCTTT. It encodes CASSLLVTEAFF.

This chain joins TRBV11-2 and TRBJ1-1; D is unclear. CDR1 is SGHAT, CDR2 FQNNGV, per germline. The CDR3 is 13 amino acids. V was clipped by 2 bases and J by 2 bases, with 6 bases between them. CDR3 sequence (DNA): TGTGCCAGCAGCTTATCTTATAACACTGAAGCTTTCTTT. Protein sequence: CASSLSYNTEAFF.

The CDR3 spells CASSQDGYIPNYGYTF. DNA of the CDR3: TGTGCCAGCAGCCAAGATGGATACATACCTAACTATGGCTACACCTTC. The chain joins TRBV4-2 to TRBJ1-2, with unresolved D. The CDR3 sequence is 16 residues long. Trimming removed 0 bases from V and 0 bases from J, with 11 bases in between. CDR1 is LGHNA, CDR2 YNFKEQ, per germline.

The chain is built from TRBV7-8 and TRBJ2-1; D call uncertain. Trimming pared 4 bases from V and 6 bases from J, leaving 16 bases between. CDR1 and CDR2 (germline): SGHVS, FQNEAQ. There are 15 residues in the CDR3. DNA for the CDR3: TGTGCCAGCAGCTCTGAGAGACTCGTTTCCAATGAGCAGTTCTTC. This sequence encodes CASSSERLVSNEQFF.

The chain is built from TRBV5-1 and TRBJ2-7; TRBD1 might be the D (6 bases). Germline V gives CDR1 SGHRS, CDR2 YFSETQ. The CDR3 has 14 residues. V shed 5 bases and J shed 0 bases, with 12 bases lying between them. CDR3 DNA: TGCGCCAGCAGACAGGGCCGGAGCTCCTACGAGCAGTACTTC. Protein: CASRQGRSSYEQYF.

The chain carries TRBV5-1 and TRBJ1-6; no clear D. The ends were cut back, 3 bases at V and 0 bases at J, with 7 bases in the middle. CDR1 and CDR2 (germline): SGHRS, YFSETQ. The CDR3 is made up of 15 amino acids. CDR3 in amino acids: CASSSDFSYNSPLHF. The CDR3 DNA reads TGCGCCAGCAGCTCCGACTTCTCCTATAATTCACCCCTCCACTTT.

This clone was seen only once. CDR3 sequence reads: CASSSTNTGELFF. DNA of the CDR3: TGCGCCAGCAGCTCAACGAACACCGGGGAGCTGTTTTTT. The V gene is TRBV5-1, the J gene TRBJ2-2; D is unclear. The CDR3 has 13 residues. Germline CDR1 reads SGHRS; CDR2 reads YFSETQ. V lost 3 bases to trimming and J lost 0 bases, with 3 bases between them. The full variable domain, its missing parts supplied by reference TRBV5-1 and TRBJ2-2, is KAGVTQTPRYLIKTRGQQVTLSCSPISGHRSVSWYQQTPGQGLQFLFEYFSETQRNKGNFPGRFSGRQFSNSRSEMNVSTLELGDSALYLCASSSTNTGELFFGEGSRLTVL.

The genes are TRBV5-1 and TRBJ2-6, with TRBD1 matching over 7 bases. V was clipped by 5 bases and J by 0 bases; unmatched bases: 8. CDR1 is SGHRS, CDR2 YFSETQ, per germline. CDR3 length equals 17 residues. DNA of the CDR3: TGCGCCAGCAGTTTTACAGGGGCCGGCTCTGGGGCCAACGTCCTGACTTTC. This codes for CASSFTGAGSGANVLTF.

This clone occurred a few times. The genes are TRBV27 and TRBJ2-7, with D maybe TRBD1 (5 bases). Germline lookup yields CDR1 MNHEY and CDR2 SMNVEV (reference sequence). Trimming took 5 bases from V and 2 from J, leaving 13 bases between them. The length of the CDR3 is 14 residues. CDR3 in amino acids: CASSPSLGPYEQYF. The DNA for the CDR3 is TGTGCCAGCAGTCCCTCTCTGGGGCCCTACGAGCAGTACTTC.

This clone was counted once. The chain has TRBV20-1 and TRBJ2-7; D is unresolved. Trimming shortened V by 4 bases and J by 6 bases, and 10 bases separated the two germline ends. The germline gives CDR1 DFQATT, CDR2 SNEGSKA (reference sequence). The CDR3 is 11 amino acids. The CDR3 protein is CSAILSVEQYF. The CDR3 DNA follows: TGCAGTGCTATACTGTCGGTCGAGCAGTACTTC.

This clone was counted between two and nine times. The gene calls are TRBV28 and TRBJ2-7; D gene uncertain. The germline CDR1 and CDR2 sequences are MDHEN and SYDVKM. Trimming stripped 3 bases from V and 7 bases from J, with 16 bases between. The CDR3 is 14 amino acids. CDR3 sequence: CASSFFSRVGEQYF. Written as DNA, the CDR3 is TGTGCCAGCAGTTTTTTCTCCCGCGTTGGTGAGCAGTACTTC.